Listed here are 6 T cell receptor beta chains from one sample, sequenced in a study. TCRdb itself ran the RT-PCR reads through MiXCR, one entry per CDR3 protein. The sample records hundreds of thousands of distinct CDR3 sequences, 13% to 15% being singletons. The sample was memory CD4+ T cells from blood. Receptor source: a female donor in good health, serving as a healthy control.

This clonotype turned up a few times. The chain joins TRBV3-1 to TRBJ1-2, with D maybe TRBD1 (5 bases). V gave up 0 bases and J gave up 3 bases, with 8 bases separating them. This CDR3 comprises 14 residues. CDR1 LGHDT and CDR2 YNNKEL come from the germline V gene (reference sequence). DNA for the CDR3: TGTGCCAGCAGCCAAGAAAGCAGGGACTATGGCTACACCTTC. This translates into CASSQESRDYGYTF.

This chain joins TRBV12-3 or TRBV12-4 and TRBJ2-2; 7 bases fit TRBD1. V shed 7 bases, J shed 5 bases, and the junction held 7 bases outside the gene matches. The CDR3 is made up of 14 amino acids. CDR3 residues: CASNGDSRTGELFF. The DNA of the CDR3 is TGTGCCAGCAATGGGGACAGTCGGACCGGGGAGCTGTTTTTT.

This sequence joins TRBV20-1 and TRBJ2-1, with D maybe TRBD2 (6 bases). V was shortened by 6 bases and J by 3 bases, with 18 bases between the two germline ends. Germline assignment: CDR1 DFQATT and CDR2 SNEGSKA (reference sequence). CDR3 length: 15 residues. The chain's CDR3 is CSARAGTSGYNEQFF. Written as DNA, the CDR3 is TGCAGTGCGCGGGCGGGGACCTCCGGCTACAATGAGCAGTTCTTC.

This clonotype was seen ten or more times. The chain combines TRBV20-1 with TRBJ2-7, with 8 nucleotides matching TRBD2. The CDR3 length is 13 residues. V trimming: 2 bases; J trimming: 1 base; junction bases outside the gene matches: 1. The germline CDR1 and CDR2 sequences are DFQATT and SNEGSKA (reference sequence). CDR3 protein: CSARLAGSYEQYF. The DNA of the CDR3 is TGCAGTGCTAGACTAGCGGGTTCCTACGAGCAGTACTTC.

The rearrangement links TRBV10-3 to TRBJ2-1; TRBD2 matches 9 bases. CDR1 ENHRY and CDR2 SYGVKD come from the germline V gene. CDR3 length: 17 residues. With 3 bases clipped from V and 3 bases from J, the junction kept 9 bases outside the gene matches. CDR3 loop: CAISDLRRLADYNEQFF. CDR3 coding DNA: TGTGCCATCAGTGATCTTAGGAGACTAGCGGACTACAATGAGCAGTTCTTC.

This clonotype appeared many times. This chain joins TRBV24-1 and TRBJ2-2; D possibly matches TRBD1 or TRBD2 (5 bases each). Germline CDR1 reads KGHDR; CDR2 reads SFDVKD. CDR3 size: 13 residues. V lost 10 bases to trimming and J lost 5 bases, with 13 bases between them. CDR3 in DNA: TGTGCCACTACGGGGACGTCGACCGGGGAGCTGTTTTTT. Its protein is CATTGTSTGELFF.